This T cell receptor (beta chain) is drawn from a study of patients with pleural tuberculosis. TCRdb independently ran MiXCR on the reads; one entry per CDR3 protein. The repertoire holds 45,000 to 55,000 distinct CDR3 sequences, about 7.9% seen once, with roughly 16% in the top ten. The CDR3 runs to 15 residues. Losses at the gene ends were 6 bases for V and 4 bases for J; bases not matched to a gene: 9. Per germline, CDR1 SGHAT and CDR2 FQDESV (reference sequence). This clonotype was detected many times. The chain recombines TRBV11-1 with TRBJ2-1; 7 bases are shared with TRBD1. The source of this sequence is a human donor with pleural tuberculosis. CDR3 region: CASRSTGTEYNEQFF. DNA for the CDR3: TGTGCCAGCAGATCGACCGGGACAGAATACAATGAGCAGTTCTTC.